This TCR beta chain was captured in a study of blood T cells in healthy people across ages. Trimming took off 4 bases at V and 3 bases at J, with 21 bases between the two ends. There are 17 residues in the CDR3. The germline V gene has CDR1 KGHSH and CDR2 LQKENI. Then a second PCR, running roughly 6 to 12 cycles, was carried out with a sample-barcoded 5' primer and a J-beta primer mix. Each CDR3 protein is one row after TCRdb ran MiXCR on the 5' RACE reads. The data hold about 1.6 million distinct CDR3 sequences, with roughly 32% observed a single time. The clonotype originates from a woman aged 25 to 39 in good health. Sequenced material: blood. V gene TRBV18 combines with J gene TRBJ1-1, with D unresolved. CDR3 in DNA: TGTGCCAGCTCACGAGCCCCTGCAGGTATTAAGGACACTGAAGCTTTCTTT. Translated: CASSRAPAGIKDTEAFF.